The 11 T cell receptor beta chains reported below all come from one sample, sequenced in a study of T cell responses to AZD1222 COVID-19 vaccine. Sequenced by immunoSEQ multiplex PCR; TCRdb stores in-frame clones only, minus some. Among around 78,000 clones listed, roughly 88% were seen once. This sample comprised peripheral blood, obtained on day 0 of MenACWY control vaccination. These receptors were taken from an adult in good health.

This rearrangement joins TRBV9 to TRBJ1-1; tentatively, D is TRBD1 (5 bases). V was trimmed by 2 bases and J by 2 bases, leaving 7 bases between them. From germline, CDR1 is SGDLS and CDR2 YYNGEE. The length of the CDR3 is 13 residues. DNA for the CDR3: TGTGCCAGCAGCGTGAGGGGTAACACTGAAGCTTTCTTT. The encoded protein is CASSVRGNTEAFF.

This sequence joins TRBV4-2 and TRBJ2-1; D not resolved. V gave up 1 base and J gave up 4 bases, with 8 bases separating them. Germline V gene data show CDR1 as LGHNA and CDR2 as YNFKEQ. This CDR3 spans 14 amino acids. CDR3 DNA sequence: TGTGCCAGCAGCCAAGTTGGCGTGTACAATGAGCAGTTCTTC. Its translation is CASSQVGVYNEQFF.

The chain combines TRBV7-2 with TRBJ2-2, with a weak D call TRBD1 (5 bases). CDR1 and CDR2 from the germline V gene are SGHTA and FQGNSA. The CDR3 is made up of 14 amino acids. Trimming took 4 bases from V and 2 from J, leaving 8 bases between them. CDR3 bases: TGTGCCAGCAGCTACGGACACAACACCGGGGAGCTGTTTTTT. Translating gives CASSYGHNTGELFF.

V and J are TRBV12-3 or TRBV12-4 and TRBJ2-7; TRBD1 might be the D (6 bases). CDR3 size: 13 residues. V gave up 10 bases and J gave up 2 bases, with 15 bases separating them. The CDR3 protein is CATKRQAAYEQYF. As DNA, the CDR3 is TGTGCCACTAAGAGACAGGCGGCCTACGAGCAGTACTTC.

This rearrangement joins TRBV4-1 to TRBJ1-3, with 7 positions matching TRBD1. CDR1 and CDR2 from the germline V gene are MGHRA and YSYEKL. Trimming took 3 bases from V and 4 from J; bases not matched to a gene: 9. The CDR3 covers 16 residues. The CDR3 nucleotides are TGCGCCAGCAGCCAGGGAGGAACAGGGGTAGGAAACACCATATATTTT. This encodes CASSQGGTGVGNTIYF.

The chain has TRBV6-5 and TRBJ1-6, with 7 bases matching TRBD1. Germline lookup yields CDR1 MNHEY and CDR2 SVGAGI. This CDR3 comprises 15 residues. After removal of 6 bases from V and 7 bases from J, the junction contained 9 bases not matched to a gene. The CDR3 region is CASSLDRVGNSPLHF. The CDR3 DNA reads as TGTGCCAGCAGCTTAGACAGGGTGGGAAATTCACCCCTCCACTTT.

V usage is TRBV6-5 and J usage is TRBJ2-7; 8 positions match TRBD1. The CDR3 sequence is 13 residues long. Germline-derived CDR1 and CDR2 are MNHEY and SVGAGI. V lost 10 bases, J lost 6 bases, and 11 bases stayed unmatched. CDR3 loop: CATRDRSRGEQYF. As DNA, the CDR3 is TGTGCCACTCGGGACAGGTCAAGGGGCGAGCAGTACTTC.

This sequence joins TRBV27 and TRBJ1-2; tentatively, D is TRBD1 (5 bases). Germline-derived CDR1 and CDR2 are MNHEY and SMNVEV (reference sequence). The CDR3 spans 15 residues. Trimming took 2 bases from V and 2 from J, leaving 12 bases between them. CDR3 coding DNA: TGTGCCAGCAGTTTAAGAGGCAGGGTGAACTATGGCTACACCTTC. Its protein is CASSLRGRVNYGYTF.

The rearrangement uses TRBV5-6 and TRBJ1-2; 7 nucleotides agree with TRBD1. The CDR3 is 13 amino acids. Germline CDR1 is SGHDT and CDR2 is YYEEEE. The trim removed 4 bases at V and 8 bases at J, leaving 8 bases unmatched. The CDR3 protein is CASSPGTVGGYTF. In DNA form, the CDR3 reads TGTGCCAGCAGCCCCGGGACAGTGGGCGGCTACACCTTC.

This chain joins TRBV20-1 and TRBJ1-1; D might be TRBD1 (6 bases). The germline V gene has CDR1 DFQATT and CDR2 SNEGSKA (reference sequence). This CDR3 is 13 amino acids long. Trimming removed 3 bases from V and 3 bases from J, with 11 bases in between. The CDR3 reads CSASHREDTEAFF. CDR3 sequence (DNA): TGCAGTGCTAGTCACAGGGAGGACACTGAAGCTTTCTTT.

The V call is TRBV9, the J call TRBJ1-1; D gene unclear. The CDR3 consists of 14 residues. Trimming shortened V by 0 bases and J by 6 bases, and 12 bases separated the two germline ends. Germline assignment: CDR1 SGDLS and CDR2 YYNGEE. In DNA form, the CDR3 reads TGTGCCAGCAGCGTAGGGCTTCATCGGTCTGAAGCTTTCTTT. This encodes CASSVGLHRSEAFF.